The present TCR beta chain was sequenced within a study of shared clonotypes between healthy human individuals. Study overall: Three plates were used per donor for CD4 naive, three for CD4 memory, two for CD8 naive and one for CD8 memory. General study results and limits: Sequencing depth was a factor that was expected to affect clonotype sharing among donors.

This clone was seen ten or more times. Its target is not known. The CDR3 totals 14 residues. The V and J ends lost 5 bases and 3 bases respectively, with 14 bases between them. Per germline, CDR1 MDHEN and CDR2 SYDVKM. Assay execution proceeded at the deep level. Sequencing was performed with immunoSEQ multiplex PCR; in TCRdb, only in-frame clones are kept and a portion is missing. The sample holds roughly 700,000 clones; 74% are singletons and the top ten take more than 1.5%. This receptor was taken from a woman in her twenties or thirties in good health. The rearrangement joins TRBV28 to TRBJ2-7, with D possibly matching TRBD1 (5 bases). Input material: memory CD4+ T cells sorted from blood. Subset denoted: CD45RA-negative fraction. This CDR3 is CASSPLDIFYEQYF. CDR3 sequence (DNA): TGTGCCAGCAGTCCCTTGGACATTTTCTACGAGCAGTACTTC.